This T cell receptor beta chain was captured by sequencing in a study of blood T cell repertoires in COVID-19. About the study: COVID-19 samples collected from the United States, Italy and Spain covered acute and convalescent phases. Sample material is recorded as cDNA or gDNA derived from T cells, B-cell-depleted T cells, or PBMCs.

V dropped 7 bases and J dropped 8; count of bases not matched to a gene: 8. Germline V gene lookup returns CDR1 MDHEN and CDR2 SYDVKM. The CDR3 consists of 13 residues. Sequencing used immunoSEQ multiplex PCR; TCRdb keeps in-frame clones, though not all of them. Counted here are 50,000 to 65,000 clones, more than 85% occurring once; the ten biggest clones make up 4.6%. Sequencing was performed on peripheral blood. The TCR comes from a man aged 45-65 years with active COVID-19. The chain links TRBV28 to TRBJ2-1; 7 bases map to TRBD2. For the CDR3, the DNA is TGTGCCAGCACCGAGGGAGGGACTGATGAGCAGTTCTTC. Translation gives CASTEGGTDEQFF.